This TCR beta chain was sequenced for a study of PD-L1 blockade in urothelial cancer. Study details: Patients' atezolizumab regimen, 1,200 mg intravenously every 3 weeks, began at some point between 2013 and 2015. Analyses were performed on blood at 3 weeks after treatment start (the second dose) and at 6 weeks.

The J segment lost 0 bases and the V segment lost 5 bases, leaving 2 bases of the junction unmatched. Looked up from germline, CDR1 is SGHVS and CDR2 is FQNEAQ. There are 15 residues in the CDR3. TCRdb's copy holds only in-frame clones and misses some; the assay was immunoSEQ multiplex PCR. The table lists 70,000 or so clones, 85% to 90% of them singletons. Sample: PBMCs, taken around atezolizumab (anti-PD-L1) treatment. V usage is TRBV7-8 and J usage is TRBJ2-2; TRBD1 matches 8 bases. The receptor was derived from a man aged 60 to 69 with urothelial cancer. CDR3 in DNA: TGTGCCAGCAGCGAACAGGGGGCGAACACCGGGGAGCTGTTTTTT. Encoded protein: CASSEQGANTGELFF.